The next 24 T cell receptor beta chains were all read from a single sample in a study of quantifying T cell responses using KT2 cells (dated by TCRdb to about 2017). The study in broad terms: RNA was DNase-treated and reverse transcribed with TCR alpha and beta constant-region primers, mostly using SuperScript III.

The method behind the library was UMI-ligation and nested PCR. The sequencer was an Illumina MiSeq. A single-stranded oligonucleotide bearing the Illumina SP2 sequence and a UMI was ligated to the 3' end of the cDNA with T4 RNA ligase 1. PCR1 used 4 to 5 cycles (98 degrees C 15 s, 69 degrees C 30 s, 72 degrees C 40 s), and the beta primer was an equimolar mix of RC1.1 and RC1.2 that covered TRBC1 and TRBC2. TCRdb itself trimmed the public reads at Q25 with fastp, ran MiXCR and retained productive beta chains. CDR3 protein sequences are deduplicated, and each keeps its most common genes and DNA. The sample has roughly 38,000 distinct CDR3 sequences on record, more than 15% of them singletons. The ten largest clones take up 40% to 55% of the sample. Sequenced sample: PBMCs spiked with cells of the T cell clone KT2. The receptor set was obtained from a human donor.

CDR3 protein: CASSLADRARGAFF. The DNA for the CDR3 is TGTGCCAGCAGTTTAGCCGACAGGGCAAGGGGCGCTTTCTTT. This chain joins TRBV12-3 or TRBV12-4 and TRBJ1-1; the match to TRBD1 covers 7 bases. V shed 0 bases, J shed 11 bases, and the junction held 9 bases outside the gene matches. This CDR3 is 14 amino acids long.

This clonotype was observed at least ten times. The chain links TRBV4-1 to TRBJ1-1; possibly TRBD1 for D (6 bases). Per germline, CDR1 MGHRA and CDR2 YSYEKL. V lost 3 bases and J 0 bases, leaving 11 bases between the germline ends. The CDR3 has 15 amino acids. The CDR3 DNA reads as TGCGCCAGCAGCCAGGAGGACAGTATGAACACTGAAGCTTTCTTT. Its translation is CASSQEDSMNTEAFF.

This clonotype turned up a few times. The V gene is TRBV30, the J gene TRBJ1-2, with TRBD1 identical over 7 bases. Germline V CDR1 and CDR2: GTSNPN, SVGIG (reference sequence). Unmatched junction bases numbered 2, after V lost 3 bases and J lost 4 bases. The CDR3 sequence is 12 residues long. In DNA, the CDR3 is TGTGCCTGGAGGGACAGGTTCTATGGCTACACCTTC. Amino acid sequence: CAWRDRFYGYTF.

The genes are TRBV3-1 and TRBJ1-4; D gene ambiguous. Germline V gene data show CDR1 as LGHDT and CDR2 as YNNKEL (reference sequence). Trimming shortened V by 2 bases and J by 10 bases, and 8 bases separated the two germline ends. The CDR3 length is 12 residues. The CDR3 loop is CASSQRPRKLFF. The CDR3 DNA is TGTGCCAGCAGCCAACGTCCGAGAAAACTGTTTTTT.

This clonotype occurred a few times. The chain is built from TRBV29-1 and TRBJ1-1; no firm D call. Germline lookup yields CDR1 SQVTM and CDR2 ANQGSEA. Deletions cut 4 bases from V and 8 bases from J, with 23 bases between. The CDR3 totals 15 residues. The CDR3 sequence: CSVGSRLGGSLEAFF. As DNA, the CDR3 is TGCAGCGTTGGGTCCCGGCTTGGAGGTAGTTTGGAAGCTTTCTTT.

V and J are TRBV6-6 and TRBJ1-4, with D unclear. The CDR3 totals 13 residues. V was shortened by 2 bases and J by 8 bases, with 9 bases between the two germline ends. Germline V lookup: CDR1 MNHNY, CDR2 SVGAGI (reference sequence). The CDR3 is CASSYRVEEKLFF. Here the CDR3 DNA reads TGTGCCAGCAGTTACAGGGTAGAGGAAAAACTGTTTTTT.

This chain joins TRBV4-1 and TRBJ2-3, with 7 bases fitting TRBD2. This CDR3 contains 16 residues. The J segment lost 0 bases and the V segment lost 0 bases, leaving 3 bases of the junction unmatched. CDR1 MGHRA and CDR2 YSYEKL come from the germline V gene. The CDR3 is CASSQESSGSTDTQYF. The DNA of the CDR3 is TGCGCCAGCAGCCAAGAATCTAGCGGAAGCACAGATACGCAGTATTTT.

The V gene is TRBV5-1, the J gene TRBJ2-3; 7 bases are a match to TRBD1. J was trimmed by 0 bases and V by 4 bases; bases with no gene match: 5. Germline loops: CDR1 SGHRS, CDR2 YFSETQ. This CDR3 region has 15 residues. The CDR3 loop is CASSPRQGSTDTQYF. The CDR3 nucleotides read TGCGCCAGCAGCCCAAGACAGGGTAGCACAGATACGCAGTATTTT.

This clonotype was recorded a few times. The gene calls are TRBV6-1 and TRBJ2-2, with D possibly matching TRBD2 (6 bases). CDR1 and CDR2 from the germline V gene are MNHNS and SASEGT. The CDR3 sequence is 16 residues long. V was cut by 3 bases and J by 3 bases, with 14 bases left in between. The CDR3 sequence is CASSEALGLDTGELFF. The CDR3 DNA reads as TGTGCCAGCAGTGAGGCTTTGGGACTGGACACCGGGGAGCTGTTTTTT.

This clonotype was found many times. V and J are TRBV7-9 and TRBJ2-3; D is perhaps TRBD2 (6 bases). The V gene lost 1 base and the J gene lost 4 bases, with 12 bases spanning the gap. The CDR3 spans 15 residues. Germline assignment: CDR1 SEHNR and CDR2 FQNEAQ (reference sequence). As DNA, the CDR3 is TGTGCCAGCAGCTTAGTGCGGGGATCCTCAGATACGCAGTATTTT. Translation: CASSLVRGSSDTQYF.

The chain employs TRBV12-3 or TRBV12-4 and TRBJ2-7, with D unresolved. The CDR3 has 12 residues. The germline V and J ends were trimmed by 4 bases and 1 base, with 5 bases remaining between them. CDR3 sequence: CASSSVSYEQYF. The CDR3 bases are TGTGCCAGCAGTTCAGTGTCCTACGAGCAGTACTTC.

This clonotype appeared a few times. The CDR3 protein is CSARDRLAGNEQFF. The CDR3 region has the DNA TGCAGTGCTAGAGATCGACTAGCGGGAAATGAGCAGTTCTTC. The V call is TRBV20-1, the J call TRBJ2-1; 11 bases match TRBD2. This CDR3 is 14 amino acids long. V was pared by 0 bases and J by 7 bases, with 2 bases of the junction left unmatched. CDR1 is DFQATT and CDR2 is SNEGSKA in the germline V gene (reference sequence).

The CDR3 DNA follows: TGTGCCAGCAGGAGGGAAGAGAGCACTGAAGCTTTCTTT. It yields the protein CASRREESTEAFF. V usage is TRBV12-3 or TRBV12-4 and J usage is TRBJ1-1; no firm D call. The V gene lost 6 bases and the J gene lost 4 bases, with 12 bases spanning the gap. There are 13 residues in the CDR3.

The chain employs TRBV5-1 and TRBJ1-2, with TRBD1 matching 10 bases. The J segment lost 4 bases and the V segment lost 4 bases, leaving 7 bases of the junction unmatched. CDR1 is SGHRS, CDR2 YFSETQ, per germline. This CDR3 has 15 residues. For the CDR3, the DNA is TGCGCCAGCAGCCCTCGACAGGGGGCACCCTATGGCTACACCTTC. Protein product: CASSPRQGAPYGYTF.

This clonotype has a handful of counts. This rearrangement joins TRBV15 to TRBJ2-7; D gene unclear. CDR1 is LNHNV, CDR2 YYDKDF, per germline (reference sequence). V shed 4 bases and J shed 3 bases, with 10 bases lying between them. The CDR3 length is 13 residues. In DNA, the CDR3 is TGTGCCACCAGCATCGGTGGTAGCTACGAGCAGTACTTC. This encodes CATSIGGSYEQYF.

This clonotype was observed a handful of times. The V gene is TRBV6-4, the J gene TRBJ2-3; TRBD1 matches 8 bases. The CDR3 consists of 14 residues. The germline CDR1 and CDR2 sequences are MRHNA and SNTAGT. The V gene end was trimmed by 6 bases and the J gene end by 4 bases; junction bases not matched to a gene: 6. The CDR3 reads CASRDRVESDTQYF. The CDR3 DNA reads as TGTGCCAGCAGGGACAGGGTCGAGTCAGATACGCAGTATTTT.

This clonotype was counted many times. The chain has TRBV13 and TRBJ2-2; D gene uncertain. Trimming left V 2 bases short and J 6 bases short, with 1 base between. The CDR3 runs to 11 residues. The V gene's germline CDR1 is PRHDT and CDR2 FYEKMQ (reference sequence). CDR3 loop: CASSLSGELFF. The CDR3 nucleotides are TGTGCCAGCAGCTTATCCGGGGAGCTGTTTTTT.

This clonotype came up a few times. This chain uses TRBV20-1 with TRBJ2-3; tentative D call: TRBD2 (6 bases). V was trimmed by 6 bases and J by 4 bases, leaving 11 bases between them. The CDR3 contains 12 residues. Per germline, CDR1 DFQATT and CDR2 SNEGSKA (reference sequence). CDR3 in DNA: TGCAGTGCGGCAGCGGGCCCAGATACGCAGTATTTT. This codes for CSAAAGPDTQYF.

There are a few counts of this clonotype. The V gene is TRBV5-1, the J gene TRBJ2-1, with 8 bases lining up with TRBD2. The CDR3 has 15 residues. Germline-derived CDR1 and CDR2 are SGHRS and YFSETQ. V was pared by 2 bases and J by 8 bases, with 9 bases of the junction left unmatched. As DNA, the CDR3 is TGCGCCAGCAGCTTCGGGAGCGGGAGCGCGGATGAGCAGTTCTTC. It yields the protein CASSFGSGSADEQFF. Full variable domain (remainder filled in from reference TRBV5-1 and TRBJ2-1): KAGVTQTPRYLIKTRGQQVTLSCSPISGHRSVSWYQQTPGQGLQFLFEYFSETQRNKGNFPGRFSGRQFSNSRSEMNVSTLELGDSALYLCASSFGSGSADEQFFGPGTRLTVL.

This clonotype was recorded a few times. This sequence joins TRBV27 and TRBJ2-1; 10 nucleotides line up with TRBD2. CDR1 MNHEY and CDR2 SMNVEV come from the germline V gene (reference sequence). This CDR3 has 15 residues. V shed 5 bases, J shed 5 bases, and the junction held 6 bases outside the gene matches. The CDR3 is CASSPSGSRDNEQFF. In DNA, the CDR3 is TGTGCCAGCAGTCCTAGCGGGAGTAGGGACAATGAGCAGTTCTTC.

This clonotype has a handful of counts. The gene calls are TRBV12-3 or TRBV12-4 and TRBJ1-2; the match to TRBD1 covers 7 bases. This CDR3 comprises 14 residues. The junction had 11 bases not matched to a gene; V was cut back by 5 bases and J by 8 bases. The DNA of the CDR3 is TGTGCCAGCAGTCTGACAGGGCCTCGACGGGGCTACACCTTC. This encodes CASSLTGPRRGYTF.

This clonotype appeared many times. The chain recombines TRBV6-2 or TRBV6-3 with TRBJ2-1; weak D call: TRBD2 (5 bases). CDR3 length equals 16 residues. Germline CDR1 MNHEY, CDR2 SVGEGT. V was shortened by 8 bases and J by 1 base, with 18 bases between the two germline ends. Here the CDR3 reads CASADPGVQSYNEQFF. The CDR3 DNA reads TGTGCCAGCGCAGACCCCGGGGTCCAGTCCTACAATGAGCAGTTCTTC.

The chain couples TRBV20-1 to TRBJ1-1, with D tentatively TRBD1 (5 bases). Germline V gene lookup returns CDR1 DFQATT and CDR2 SNEGSKA (reference sequence). V was cut by 0 bases and J by 6 bases, with 17 bases left in between. The CDR3 has 15 amino acids. The chain's CDR3 is CSARDQDMRGAEAFF. The CDR3 bases are TGCAGTGCTAGAGATCAGGACATGCGGGGGGCTGAAGCTTTCTTT.

This clonotype has a count of ten or more. The gene calls are TRBV12-3 or TRBV12-4 and TRBJ2-7; D is undetermined. Trimming left V 0 bases short and J 3 bases short, with 9 bases between. The CDR3 length is 14 residues. CDR3: CASSLALHSYEQYF. As DNA, the CDR3 is TGTGCCAGCAGTTTAGCCTTGCACAGCTACGAGCAGTACTTC.